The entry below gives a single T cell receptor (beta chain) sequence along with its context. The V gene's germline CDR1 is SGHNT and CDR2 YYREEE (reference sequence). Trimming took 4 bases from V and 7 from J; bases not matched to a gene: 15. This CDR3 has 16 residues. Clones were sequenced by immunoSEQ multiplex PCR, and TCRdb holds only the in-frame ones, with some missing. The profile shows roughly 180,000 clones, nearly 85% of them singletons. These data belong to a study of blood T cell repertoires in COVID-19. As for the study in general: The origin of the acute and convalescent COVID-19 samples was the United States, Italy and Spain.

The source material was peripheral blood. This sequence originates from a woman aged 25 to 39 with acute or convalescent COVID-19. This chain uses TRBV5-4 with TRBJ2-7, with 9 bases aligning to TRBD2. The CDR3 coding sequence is TGTGCCAGCAGCCGGGCTCAGATAGCGGGAGAGGGAGAGCAGTACTTC. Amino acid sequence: CASSRAQIAGEGEQYF.